What follows describes a single T cell receptor beta chain. What it binds is unknown. This sample was taken from a study of vaccination effects on CD4 cells after COVID-19. Overall study context: Viral peptide pools were used in the ViraFEST assay to expand antigen-specific CD4+ T cells, and sequencing came afterward.

General study findings and limits: Recruitment yielded few convalescent patients, and the study had no early post-infection timepoints. Clones that were induced by infection or by vaccine showed marked contraction late after vaccination. After vaccination of healthy people, only 1 of 255 vaccine-induced clones cross-reacted with common cold coronaviruses.

Following culture for approximately ten days, CD4+ T cells were isolated. The table came from immunoSEQ multiplex PCR; TCRdb's copy has only in-frame clones and leaves some out. Of 70,000 or so clones listed, more than 70% are singletons. V was cut by 0 bases and J by 7 bases, with 16 bases left in between. CDR3 size: 16 residues. Germline CDR1 and CDR2: SGHRS and YFSETQ. The gene calls are TRBV5-1 and TRBJ2-2; D gene ambiguous. Material: CD4+ T cells from PBMCs cultured without peptide, obtained before COVID-19 vaccination. The TCR was taken from a human donor who received a COVID-19 vaccine. Here the CDR3 DNA reads TGCGCCAGCAGCTTGGACCCGGAGAACCCAAACGGGGAGCTGTTTTTT. Translated, it gives CASSLDPENPNGELFF.